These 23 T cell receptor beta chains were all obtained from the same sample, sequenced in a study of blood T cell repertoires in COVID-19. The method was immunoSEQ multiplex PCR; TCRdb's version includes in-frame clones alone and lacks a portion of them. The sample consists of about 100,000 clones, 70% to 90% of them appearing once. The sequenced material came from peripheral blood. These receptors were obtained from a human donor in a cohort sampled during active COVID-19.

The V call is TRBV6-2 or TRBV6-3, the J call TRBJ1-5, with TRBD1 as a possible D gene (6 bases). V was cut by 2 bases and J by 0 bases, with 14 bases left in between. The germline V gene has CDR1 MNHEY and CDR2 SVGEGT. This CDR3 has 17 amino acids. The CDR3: CASSYPLVGASNQPQHF. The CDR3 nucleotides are TGTGCCAGCAGTTACCCCCTCGTGGGGGCTAGCAATCAGCCCCAGCATTTT.

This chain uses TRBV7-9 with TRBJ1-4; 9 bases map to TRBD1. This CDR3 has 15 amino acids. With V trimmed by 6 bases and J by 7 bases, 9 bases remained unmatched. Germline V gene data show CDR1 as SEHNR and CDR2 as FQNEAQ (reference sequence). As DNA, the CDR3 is TGTGCCAGCAGTGACTGGACAGGGGCCGGTGAAAAACTGTTTTTT. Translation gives CASSDWTGAGEKLFF.

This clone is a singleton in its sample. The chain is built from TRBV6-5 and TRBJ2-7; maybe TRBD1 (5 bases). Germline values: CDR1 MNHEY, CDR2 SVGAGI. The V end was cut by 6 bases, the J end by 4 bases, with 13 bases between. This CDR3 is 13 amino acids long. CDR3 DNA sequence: TGTGCCAGCAGCCGCGCTCCAGGGTACGAGCAGTACTTC. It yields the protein CASSRAPGYEQYF.

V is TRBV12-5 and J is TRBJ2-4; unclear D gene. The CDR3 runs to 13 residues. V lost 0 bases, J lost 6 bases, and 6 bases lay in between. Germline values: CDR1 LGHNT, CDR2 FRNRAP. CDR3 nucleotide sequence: TGTGCTAGTGGTTTGGTATCAGGAAACATTCAGTACTTC. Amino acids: CASGLVSGNIQYF.

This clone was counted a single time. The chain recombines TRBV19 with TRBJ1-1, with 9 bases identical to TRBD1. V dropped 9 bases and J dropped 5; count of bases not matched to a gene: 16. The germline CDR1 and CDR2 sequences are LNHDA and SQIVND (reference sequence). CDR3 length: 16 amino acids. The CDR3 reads CASSKQTGGLSTEAFF. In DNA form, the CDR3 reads TGTGCCAGCTCTAAACAGACAGGGGGACTTTCGACTGAAGCTTTCTTT.

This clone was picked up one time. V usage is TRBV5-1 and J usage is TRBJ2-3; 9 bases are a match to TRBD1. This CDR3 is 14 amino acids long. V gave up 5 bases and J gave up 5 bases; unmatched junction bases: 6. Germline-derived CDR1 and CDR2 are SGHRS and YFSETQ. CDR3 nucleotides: TGCGCCAGCAGTCCCACAGGGGGCGTAGATACGCAGTATTTT. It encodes CASSPTGGVDTQYF.

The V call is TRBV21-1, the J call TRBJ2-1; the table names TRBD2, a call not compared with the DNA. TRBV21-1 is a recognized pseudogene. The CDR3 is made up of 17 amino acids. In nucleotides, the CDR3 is TGTGCCAGCAGCAAAGAGCAGGATAGCGGACGCTACAATGAGCAGTTCTTC. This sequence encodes CASSKEQDSGRYNEQFF.

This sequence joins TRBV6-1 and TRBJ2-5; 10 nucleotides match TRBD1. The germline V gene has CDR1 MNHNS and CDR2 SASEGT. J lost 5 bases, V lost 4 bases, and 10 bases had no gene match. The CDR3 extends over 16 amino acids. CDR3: CASSVGDRGVQETQYF. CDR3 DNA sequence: TGTGCCAGCAGTGTGGGGGACAGGGGAGTCCAGGAGACCCAGTACTTC.

CDR3 sequence: CASSRSRSYEQYF. The CDR3 DNA reads TGTGCCAGCAGCCGATCTAGGTCCTACGAGCAGTACTTC. The chain is built from TRBV11-2 and TRBJ2-7; D not resolved. The CDR3 has 13 amino acids. Trimming removed 5 bases from V and 1 base from J, with 9 bases in between. Per the germline V gene, CDR1 is SGHAT and CDR2 is FQNNGV.

CDR3 nucleotides: TGCGCCAGCAGCCAAGTGGGCAGGGGGCCCGGCTACACCTTC. Its protein is CASSQVGRGPGYTF. V gene TRBV4-1 combines with J gene TRBJ1-2; 8 positions match TRBD1. The CDR3 extends over 14 amino acids. Germline assignment: CDR1 MGHRA and CDR2 YSYEKL. V lost 1 base, J lost 8 bases, and 6 bases stayed unmatched.

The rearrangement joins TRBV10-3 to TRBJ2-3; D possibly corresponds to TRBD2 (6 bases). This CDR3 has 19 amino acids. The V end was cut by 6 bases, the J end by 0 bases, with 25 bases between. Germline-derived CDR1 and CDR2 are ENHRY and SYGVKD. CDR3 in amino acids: CAISRGGRPPLPSTDTQYF. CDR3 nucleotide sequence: TGTGCCATCAGCCGGGGAGGCCGACCACCGCTTCCAAGCACAGATACGCAGTATTTT.

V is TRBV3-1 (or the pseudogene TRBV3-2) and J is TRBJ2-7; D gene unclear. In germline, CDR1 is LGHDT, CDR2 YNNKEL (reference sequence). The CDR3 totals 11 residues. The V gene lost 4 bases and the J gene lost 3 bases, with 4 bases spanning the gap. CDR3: CASSPGYEQYF. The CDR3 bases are TGTGCCAGCAGCCCCGGCTACGAGCAGTACTTC.

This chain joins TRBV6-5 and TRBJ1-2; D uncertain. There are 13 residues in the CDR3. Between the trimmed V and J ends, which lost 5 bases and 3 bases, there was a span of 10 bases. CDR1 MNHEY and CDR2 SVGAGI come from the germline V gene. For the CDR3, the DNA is TGTGCCAGCAGTAGTCCGTTAGACTATGGCTACACCTTC. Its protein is CASSSPLDYGYTF.

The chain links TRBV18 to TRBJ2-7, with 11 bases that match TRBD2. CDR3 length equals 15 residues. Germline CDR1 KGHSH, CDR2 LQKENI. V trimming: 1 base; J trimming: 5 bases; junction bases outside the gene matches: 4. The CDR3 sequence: CASSPLSGRGDEQYF. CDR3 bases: TGTGCCAGCTCACCACTTAGCGGGAGGGGCGACGAGCAGTACTTC.

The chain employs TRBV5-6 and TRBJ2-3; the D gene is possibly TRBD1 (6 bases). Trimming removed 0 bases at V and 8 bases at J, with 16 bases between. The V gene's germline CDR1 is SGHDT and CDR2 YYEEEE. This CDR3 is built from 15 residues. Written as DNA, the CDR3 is TGTGCCAGCAGCTTGGTACAGGGCTTGGTGGTTACGCAGTATTTT. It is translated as CASSLVQGLVVTQYF.

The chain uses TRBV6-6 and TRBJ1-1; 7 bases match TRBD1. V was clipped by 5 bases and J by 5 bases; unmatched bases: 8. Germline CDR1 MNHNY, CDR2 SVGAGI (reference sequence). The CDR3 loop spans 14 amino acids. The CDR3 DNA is TGTGCCAGCAGTCGCAACAGGGGAGCGACTGAAGCTTTCTTT. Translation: CASSRNRGATEAFF.

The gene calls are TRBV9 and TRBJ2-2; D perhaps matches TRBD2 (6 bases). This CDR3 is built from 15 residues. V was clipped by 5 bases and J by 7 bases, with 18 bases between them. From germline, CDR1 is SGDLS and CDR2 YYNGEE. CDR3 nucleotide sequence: TGTGCCAGCAGTATACAGGTGGGGACTGACGGGGAGCTGTTTTTT. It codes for CASSIQVGTDGELFF.

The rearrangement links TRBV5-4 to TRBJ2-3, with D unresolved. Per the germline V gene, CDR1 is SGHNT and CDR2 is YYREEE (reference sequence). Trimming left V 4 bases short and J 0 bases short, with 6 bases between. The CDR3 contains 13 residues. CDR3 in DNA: TGTGCCAGCAGCCTCGTTAGCACAGATACGCAGTATTTT. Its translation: CASSLVSTDTQYF.

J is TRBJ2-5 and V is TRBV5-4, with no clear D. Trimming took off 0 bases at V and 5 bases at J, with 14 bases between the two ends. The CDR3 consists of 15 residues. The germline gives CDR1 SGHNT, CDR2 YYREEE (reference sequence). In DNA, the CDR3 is TGTGCCAGCAGCTTGGATGCCGGGTCCCTGGAGACCCAGTACTTC. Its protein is CASSLDAGSLETQYF.

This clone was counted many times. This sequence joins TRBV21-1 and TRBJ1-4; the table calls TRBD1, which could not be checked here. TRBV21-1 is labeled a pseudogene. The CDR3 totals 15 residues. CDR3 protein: CASSKAHNPNEKLFF. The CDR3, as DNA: TGTGCCAGCAGCAAAGCTCACAACCCTAATGAAAAACTGTTTTTT.

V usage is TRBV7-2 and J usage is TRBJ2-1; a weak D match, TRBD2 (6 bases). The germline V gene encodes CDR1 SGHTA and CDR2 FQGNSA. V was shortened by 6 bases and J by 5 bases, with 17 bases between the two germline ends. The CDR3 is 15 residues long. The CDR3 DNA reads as TGTGCCAGCAGACCGGGGGACGGAATCAACAATGAGCAGTTCTTC. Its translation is CASRPGDGINNEQFF.

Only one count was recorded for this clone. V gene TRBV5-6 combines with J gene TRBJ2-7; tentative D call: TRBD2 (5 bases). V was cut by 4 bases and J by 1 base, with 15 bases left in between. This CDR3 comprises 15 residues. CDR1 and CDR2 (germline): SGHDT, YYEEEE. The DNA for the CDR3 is TGTGCCAGCAGCCGGGGATCTACGACTTCCTACGAGCAGTACTTC. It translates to CASSRGSTTSYEQYF.

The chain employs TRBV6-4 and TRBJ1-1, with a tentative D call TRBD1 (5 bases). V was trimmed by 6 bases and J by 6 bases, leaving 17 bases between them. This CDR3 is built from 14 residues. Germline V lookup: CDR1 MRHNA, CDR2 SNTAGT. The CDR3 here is CASRAGLMGAEAFF. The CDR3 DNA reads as TGTGCCAGCAGAGCGGGCCTCATGGGGGCTGAAGCTTTCTTT.